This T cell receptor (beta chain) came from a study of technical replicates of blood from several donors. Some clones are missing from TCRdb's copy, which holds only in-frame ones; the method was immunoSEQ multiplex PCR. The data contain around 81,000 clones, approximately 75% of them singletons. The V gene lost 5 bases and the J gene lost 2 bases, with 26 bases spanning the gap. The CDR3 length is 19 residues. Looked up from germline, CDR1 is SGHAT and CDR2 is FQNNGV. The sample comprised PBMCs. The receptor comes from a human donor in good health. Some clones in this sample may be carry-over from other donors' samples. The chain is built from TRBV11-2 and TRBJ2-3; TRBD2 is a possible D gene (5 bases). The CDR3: CASSPHLDLPRGNTDTQYF. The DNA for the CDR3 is TGTGCCAGCAGCCCCCACCTCGACCTTCCCCGGGGAAACACAGATACGCAGTATTTT.